This TCR beta chain was recorded in a study of blood T cell repertoires in COVID-19. Looking at the study overall: Acute-phase and convalescent COVID-19 samples originated in the United States, Italy and Spain. In each case, the material was cDNA or gDNA derived from T cells, B-cell-depleted T cells, or PBMCs.

This CDR3 is built from 13 residues. Trimming removed 4 bases from V and 5 bases from J, with 9 bases in between. Germline V gives CDR1 ENHRY, CDR2 SYGVKD. Per the original methods: Using reference gene primer amplification, nucleated cell counts were estimated. TCRdb's copy holds only in-frame clones and misses some; the assay was immunoSEQ multiplex PCR. The D gene and trimming were derived from the DNA, and the V and J assignments and clone size from that table. The data show some 66,000 clones, approximately 82% seen once. The TCR comes from a man between 60 and 75 years old with acute or convalescent COVID-19. The gene calls are TRBV10-3 and TRBJ1-5; a possible D gene is TRBD1 (5 bases). The sequenced sample was peripheral blood. In DNA form, the CDR3 reads TGTGCCATCAGTGCCGACAGAGATCAGCCCCAGCATTTT. Encoded protein: CAISADRDQPQHF.